This T cell receptor beta chain was sequenced for a study of cytomegalovirus exposure and HLA in healthy donors. Study-wide results and caveats: Sequencing artifact likely explains a cluster of highly shared sequence variants. A further, later analysis showed that HLA-associated TCR beta chains (compared with equally common others) were more clonally expanded. Rarity held for most TCR sequences, but there were some public TCRs that occurred in many donors.

A word on this clone: The antigen is not known.

This PCR relied on a set of 60 Vbeta primers and 13 Jbeta primers. Here immunoSEQ multiplex PCR was the method, and the copy in TCRdb shows in-frame clones only, minus some. The sample contains 80,000 or so clones, roughly 75% of which appear only once. The ends lost 3 bases at V and 3 bases at J; junction bases unmatched: 14. CDR3 size: 18 residues. CDR1 LNHDA and CDR2 SQIVND come from the germline V gene (reference sequence). This TCR was sampled from a woman between 35 and 50 years old in good health and CMV-seronegative. This chain joins TRBV19 and TRBJ2-1; 7 nucleotides match TRBD2. The sequenced sample was PBMCs. CDR3 sequence: CASSIRDRAGALYNEQFF. CDR3 DNA sequence: TGTGCCAGTAGTATTCGGGACCGGGCGGGAGCCCTCTACAATGAGCAGTTCTTC.